The 17 T cell receptor beta chains below all came from one sample that was sequenced in a study of CXCR3-negative and CXCR3-positive naive CD8 T cells. The TRB cDNA libraries were prepared by 5' RACE with UMI labels. From its re-call of the 5' RACE reads, TCRdb lists each CDR3 protein once, without DNA. This sample lists around 140,000 distinct CDR3 sequences; its ten largest clones have about 0.44%. The sequenced material came from naive CXCR3- CD8+ T cells from blood. The subset denotes: CD45RO-CCR7+CD27+CD95- naive CD8+ T cells lacking CXCR3 (TNR3-). These receptors were taken from a human donor in good health. Some clones in this sample may be carry-over from other donors' samples.

The gene calls are TRBV9 and TRBJ2-2; TCRdb calls TRBD2, which cannot be checked without DNA. CDR1 is SGDLS and CDR2 is YYNGEE in the germline V gene. The CDR3 runs 15 residues. The CDR3 spells CASSESAGPTGELFF.

The chain employs TRBV4-3 and TRBJ2-1; there is no DNA to check the TCRdb D call of TRBD2. Germline CDR1 LGHNA, CDR2 YSLEER. CDR3 length equals 17 residues. CDR3 amino acids: CASSQGPSGGPYNEQFF.

This chain links TRBV28 with TRBJ2-7; the TCRdb call, TRBD1, lacks DNA for checking. The CDR3 covers 12 residues. The V gene's germline CDR1 is MDHEN and CDR2 SYDVKM. The CDR3 is CASSVTEYEQYF.

This chain links TRBV27 with TRBJ2-2; TCRdb outputs TRBD2, but without DNA this stays unchecked. The CDR3 totals 17 residues. From germline, CDR1 is MNHEY and CDR2 SMNVEV (reference sequence). This CDR3 reads CASSLFPAGANTGELFF.

The chain recombines TRBV15 with TRBJ1-5; TCRdb proposes TRBD1, but this gene call is untestable without DNA. The CDR3 totals 15 residues. Germline assignment: CDR1 LNHNV and CDR2 YYDKDF (reference sequence). The CDR3 region is CATSRGRGIGQPQHF.

V usage is TRBV29-1 and J usage is TRBJ2-2. This CDR3 is 12 amino acids long. CDR1 and CDR2 from the germline V gene are SQVTM and ANQGSEA. CDR3 residues: CSVEFLSGELFF.

Here the CDR3 reads CASGWGGTPNTEAFF. The chain couples TRBV12-5 to TRBJ1-1; with no DNA, the TCRdb D assignment of TRBD1 cannot be verified. This CDR3 region has 15 residues. Germline loops: CDR1 LGHNT, CDR2 FRNRAP.

The rearrangement joins TRBV7-2 to TRBJ2-7; TCRdb's assignment of TRBD2 cannot be checked, as there is no DNA. Germline V gene lookup returns CDR1 SGHTA and CDR2 FQGNSA. This CDR3 comprises 15 residues. CDR3 in amino acids: CASSPTGLAAYEQYF.

This sequence joins TRBV7-9 and TRBJ2-5. The CDR3 has 13 amino acids. Germline V gene sequence: CDR1 SEHNR, CDR2 FQNEAQ (reference sequence). CDR3 protein: CASSLIGEETQYF.

This chain uses TRBV7-9 with TRBJ2-3; the TRBD2 assignment by TCRdb is unverifiable without DNA. This CDR3 region has 18 residues. Germline V CDR1 and CDR2: SEHNR, FQNEAQ (reference sequence). The CDR3 loop is CASSFPLAGGPGTDTQYF.

V and J are TRBV12-3 or TRBV12-4 and TRBJ2-7; as DNA is missing, the TRBD1 call by TCRdb cannot be tested. This CDR3 is 14 amino acids long. CDR3 sequence: CASSSNWDRLEQYF.

The chain links TRBV29-1 to TRBJ2-6; TCRdb's D gene call, TRBD1, goes unchecked for lack of DNA. Germline assignment: CDR1 SQVTM and CDR2 ANQGSEA. The CDR3 covers 14 residues. The CDR3 loop is CSVQGSAGANVLTF.

The rearrangement links TRBV11-2 to TRBJ2-7; no DNA is available, so the TRBD1 call from TCRdb remains unchecked. The CDR3 is made up of 12 amino acids. Germline values: CDR1 SGHAT, CDR2 FQNNGV. CDR3 protein: CASGTGLYEQYF.

The J gene is TRBJ2-2, the V gene TRBV7-9; TCRdb's D call of TRBD2 is untestable without DNA. The CDR3 runs to 15 residues. The V gene's germline CDR1 is SEHNR and CDR2 FQNEAQ (reference sequence). The CDR3 region is CASSLIAGNTGELFF.

The V call is TRBV20-1, the J call TRBJ1-1; TCRdb selects TRBD1, and the lack of DNA leaves this call unchecked. Germline V gene lookup returns CDR1 DFQATT and CDR2 SNEGSKA (reference sequence). The CDR3 runs to 14 residues. This CDR3 reads CSALTGGGNTEAFF.

The V gene is TRBV7-9, the J gene TRBJ2-7. The germline V gene has CDR1 SEHNR and CDR2 FQNEAQ (reference sequence). The CDR3 covers 13 residues. The CDR3 reads CASSLDSGNEQYF.

The chain couples TRBV29-1 to TRBJ2-2; TCRdb designates TRBD2, a call that cannot be tested without DNA. Per germline, CDR1 SQVTM and CDR2 ANQGSEA. The CDR3 is made up of 14 amino acids. CDR3 sequence reads: CSAEGEGTPGELFF.